This TCR beta chain comes out of a study of control samples from healthy donors and cancer patients. The repertoire was sequenced with immunoSEQ multiplex PCR; TCRdb's copy has only in-frame clones and lacks some. The data hold around 120,000 clones, with around 86% observed a single time. The ends lost 1 base at V and 7 bases at J; junction bases unmatched: 11. This CDR3 is built from 17 residues. Per the germline V gene, CDR1 is LGHDT and CDR2 is YNNKEL (reference sequence). The sequenced material came from blood. This clonotype was sampled from a man in his forties or fifties in good health. This rearrangement joins TRBV3-1 (or the pseudogene TRBV3-2) to TRBJ2-5; 11 bases are shared with TRBD2. CDR3 amino acids: CASSQVRLAGSMGTQYF. CDR3 coding DNA: TGTGCCAGCAGCCAAGTTCGACTAGCGGGGTCGATGGGGACCCAGTACTTC.